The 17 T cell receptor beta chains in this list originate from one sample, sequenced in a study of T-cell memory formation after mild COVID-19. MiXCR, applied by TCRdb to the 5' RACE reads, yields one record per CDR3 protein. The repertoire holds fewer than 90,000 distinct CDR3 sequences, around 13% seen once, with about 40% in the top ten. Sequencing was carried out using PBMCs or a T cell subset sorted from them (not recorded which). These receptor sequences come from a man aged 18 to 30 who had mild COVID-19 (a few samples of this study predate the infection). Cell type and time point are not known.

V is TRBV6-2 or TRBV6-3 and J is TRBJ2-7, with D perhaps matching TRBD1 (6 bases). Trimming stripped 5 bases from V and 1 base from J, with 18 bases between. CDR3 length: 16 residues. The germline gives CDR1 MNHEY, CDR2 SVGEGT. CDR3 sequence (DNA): TGTGCCAGCAGTACCGTCTTCAGGGGTGGGTCCTACGAGCAGTACGTC. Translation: CASSTVFRGGSYEQYV.

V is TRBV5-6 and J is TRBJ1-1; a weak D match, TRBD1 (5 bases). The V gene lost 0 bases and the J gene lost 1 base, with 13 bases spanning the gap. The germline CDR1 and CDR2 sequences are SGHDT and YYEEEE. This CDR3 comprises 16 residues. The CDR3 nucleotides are TGTGCCAGCAGCTTGGCCCCCGGACACTGGAACACTGAAGCTTTCTTT. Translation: CASSLAPGHWNTEAFF.

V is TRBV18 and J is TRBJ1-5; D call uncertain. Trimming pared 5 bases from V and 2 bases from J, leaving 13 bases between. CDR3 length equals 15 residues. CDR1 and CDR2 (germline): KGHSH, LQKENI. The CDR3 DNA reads TGTGCCAGCTCAAGCGTCCAGGATGGCAATCAGCCCCAGCATTTT. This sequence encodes CASSSVQDGNQPQHF.

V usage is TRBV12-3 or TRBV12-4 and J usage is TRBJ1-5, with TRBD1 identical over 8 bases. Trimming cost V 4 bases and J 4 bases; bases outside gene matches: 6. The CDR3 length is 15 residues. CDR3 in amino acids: CASSSPGGPNQPQHF. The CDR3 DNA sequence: TGTGCCAGCAGTTCACCAGGGGGCCCAAATCAGCCCCAGCATTTT.

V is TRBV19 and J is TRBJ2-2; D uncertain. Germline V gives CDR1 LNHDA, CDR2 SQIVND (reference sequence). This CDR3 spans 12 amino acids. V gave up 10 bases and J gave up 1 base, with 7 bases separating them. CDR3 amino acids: CATLKNTGELFF. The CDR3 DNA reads TGTGCCACCCTGAAGAACACCGGGGAGCTGTTTTTT.

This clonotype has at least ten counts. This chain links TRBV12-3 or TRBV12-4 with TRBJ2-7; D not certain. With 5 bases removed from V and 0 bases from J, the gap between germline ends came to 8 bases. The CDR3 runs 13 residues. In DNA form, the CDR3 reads TGTGCCAGCAGTCCCGACACCTCCTACGAGCAGTACTTC. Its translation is CASSPDTSYEQYF.

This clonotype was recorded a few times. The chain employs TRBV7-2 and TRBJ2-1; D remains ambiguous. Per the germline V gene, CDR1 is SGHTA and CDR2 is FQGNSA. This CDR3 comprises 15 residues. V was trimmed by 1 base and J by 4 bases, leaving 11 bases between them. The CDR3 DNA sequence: TGTGCCAGCAGCTTAGAATCCGACCTGTACAATGAGCAGTTCTTC. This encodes CASSLESDLYNEQFF.

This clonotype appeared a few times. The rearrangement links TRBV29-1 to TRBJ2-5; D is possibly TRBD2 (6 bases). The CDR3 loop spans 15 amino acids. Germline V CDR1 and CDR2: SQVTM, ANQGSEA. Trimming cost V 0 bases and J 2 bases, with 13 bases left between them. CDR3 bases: TGCAGCGTTGAAGAAGGGCGGGGCGAACAAGAGACCCAGTACTTC. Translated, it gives CSVEEGRGEQETQYF.

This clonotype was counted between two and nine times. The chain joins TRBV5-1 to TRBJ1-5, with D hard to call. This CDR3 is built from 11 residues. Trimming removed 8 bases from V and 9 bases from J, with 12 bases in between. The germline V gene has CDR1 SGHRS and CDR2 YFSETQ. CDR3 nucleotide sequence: TGCGCCAGGCCGGGAGCCAGGCCCCAGCATTTT. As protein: CARPGARPQHF.

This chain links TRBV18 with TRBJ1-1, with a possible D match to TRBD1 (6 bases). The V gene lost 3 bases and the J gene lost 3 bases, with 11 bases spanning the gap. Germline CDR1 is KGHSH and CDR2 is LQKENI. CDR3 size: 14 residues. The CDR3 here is CASSPTTGHTEAFF. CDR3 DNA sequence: TGTGCCAGCTCACCTACTACAGGGCACACTGAAGCTTTCTTT.

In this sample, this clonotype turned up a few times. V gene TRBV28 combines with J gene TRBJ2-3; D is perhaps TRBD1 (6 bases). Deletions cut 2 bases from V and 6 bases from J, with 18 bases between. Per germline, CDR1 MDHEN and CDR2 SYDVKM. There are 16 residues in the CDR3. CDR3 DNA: TGTGCCAGCAGTTTAGAATTAGGACAGTTGGGCGATACGCAGTATTTT. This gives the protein CASSLELGQLGDTQYF.

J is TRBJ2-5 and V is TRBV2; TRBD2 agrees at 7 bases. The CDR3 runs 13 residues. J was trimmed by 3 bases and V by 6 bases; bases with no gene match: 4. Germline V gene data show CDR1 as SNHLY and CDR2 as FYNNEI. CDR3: CASRGSGEETQYF. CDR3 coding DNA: TGTGCCAGCAGGGGGAGCGGGGAAGAGACCCAGTACTTC.

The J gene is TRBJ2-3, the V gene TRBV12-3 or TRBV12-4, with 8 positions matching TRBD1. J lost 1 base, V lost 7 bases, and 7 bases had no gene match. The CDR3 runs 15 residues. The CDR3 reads CASNSGGGGTDTQYF. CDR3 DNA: TGTGCCAGCAATTCAGGGGGCGGAGGCACAGATACGCAGTATTTT.

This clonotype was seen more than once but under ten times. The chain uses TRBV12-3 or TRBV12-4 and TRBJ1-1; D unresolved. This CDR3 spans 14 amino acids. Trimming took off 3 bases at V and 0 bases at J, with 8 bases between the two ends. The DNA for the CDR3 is TGTGCCAGCAGTTTTATCGGGATGAACACTGAAGCTTTCTTT. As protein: CASSFIGMNTEAFF.

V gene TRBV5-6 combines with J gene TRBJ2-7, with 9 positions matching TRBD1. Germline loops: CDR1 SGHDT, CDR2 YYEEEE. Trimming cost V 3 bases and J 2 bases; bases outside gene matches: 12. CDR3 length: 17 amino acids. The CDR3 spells CASSSLEPGQGTYEQYF. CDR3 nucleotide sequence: TGTGCCAGCAGCTCGTTAGAACCGGGACAGGGCACCTACGAGCAGTACTTC.

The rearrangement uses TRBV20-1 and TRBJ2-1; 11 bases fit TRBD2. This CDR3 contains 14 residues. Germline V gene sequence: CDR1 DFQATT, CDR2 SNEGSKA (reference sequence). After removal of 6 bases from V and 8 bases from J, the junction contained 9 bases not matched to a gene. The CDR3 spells CSARPLAGVYEQFF. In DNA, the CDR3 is TGCAGTGCGAGACCACTAGCGGGAGTCTATGAGCAGTTCTTC.

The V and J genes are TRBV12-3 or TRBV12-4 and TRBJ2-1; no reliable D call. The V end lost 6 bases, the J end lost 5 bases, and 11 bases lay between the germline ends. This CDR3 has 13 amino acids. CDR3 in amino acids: CASRPTVDNEQFF. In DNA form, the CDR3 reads TGTGCCAGCAGACCGACGGTGGACAATGAGCAGTTCTTC.